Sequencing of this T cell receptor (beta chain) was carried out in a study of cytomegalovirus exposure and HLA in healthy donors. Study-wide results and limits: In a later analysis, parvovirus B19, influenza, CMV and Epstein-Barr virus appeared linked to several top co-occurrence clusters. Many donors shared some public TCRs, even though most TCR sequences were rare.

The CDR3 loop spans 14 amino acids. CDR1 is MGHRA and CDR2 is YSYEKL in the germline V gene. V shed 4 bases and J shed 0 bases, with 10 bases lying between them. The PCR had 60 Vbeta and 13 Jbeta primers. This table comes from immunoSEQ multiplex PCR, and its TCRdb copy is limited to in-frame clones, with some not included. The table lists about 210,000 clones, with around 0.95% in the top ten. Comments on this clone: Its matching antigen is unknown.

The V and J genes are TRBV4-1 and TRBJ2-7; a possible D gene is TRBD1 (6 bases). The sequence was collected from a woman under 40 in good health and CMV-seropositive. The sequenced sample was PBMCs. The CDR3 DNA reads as TGCGCCAGCAGCCCCGGACAGAGCTCCTACGAGCAGTACTTC. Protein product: CASSPGQSSYEQYF.